The 23 T cell receptor beta chains reported below all come from one sample, sequenced in a study of response to subunit inactivated influenza vaccine. TCRdb ran MiXCR on the RT-PCR reads and lists one entry per CDR3 protein. This sample has 710,000 or so distinct CDR3 sequences, with 15% to 17% found just once. The specimen comprised PBMCs from blood, sampled about 13 days after vaccination. Receptor source: a man between 50 and 59 years old who received an inactivated influenza vaccine.

At least ten counts were recorded for this clonotype. The rearrangement joins TRBV7-8 to TRBJ2-3; perhaps TRBD2 as D (6 bases). Trimming removed 6 bases from V and 2 bases from J, with 9 bases in between. The CDR3 runs 13 residues. The germline V gene encodes CDR1 SGHVS and CDR2 FQNEAQ. The CDR3 DNA follows: TGTGCCAGCAGGGGACTGTACACAGATACGCAGTATTTT. Amino acid sequence: CASRGLYTDTQYF. Complete variable domain (other parts from reference TRBV7-8 and TRBJ2-3): GAGVSQSPRYKVAKRGQDVALRCDPISGHVSLFWYQQALGQGPEFLTYFQNEAQLDKSGLPSDRFFAERPEGSVSTLKIQRTQQEDSAVYLCASRGLYTDTQYFGPGTRLTVL.

The CDR3 coding sequence is TGCAGTGCTAGGGGGGCGGGAGCTGTCCCTCGGGCCAAAAACATTCAGTACTTC. This codes for CSARGAGAVPRAKNIQYF. J is TRBJ2-4 and V is TRBV20-1; D is perhaps TRBD2 (7 bases). Looked up from germline, CDR1 is DFQATT and CDR2 is SNEGSKA (reference sequence). The CDR3 is 18 residues long. Trimming removed 3 bases at V and 1 base at J, with 22 bases between.

This clonotype was seen a handful of times. The chain couples TRBV7-4 to TRBJ1-1, with TRBD1 matching 7 bases. CDR3 length equals 15 residues. The germline gives CDR1 SGHVT, CDR2 SQSDAQ. V shed 4 bases, J shed 4 bases, and the junction held 9 bases outside the gene matches. In DNA, the CDR3 is TGTGCCAGCAGCTGGACCAGGGGGATCGGCACTGAAGCTTTCTTT. Its protein product is CASSWTRGIGTEAFF.

The chain joins TRBV2 to TRBJ1-6; perhaps TRBD1 as D (6 bases). Germline V gives CDR1 SNHLY, CDR2 FYNNEI. The V gene lost 0 bases and the J gene lost 2 bases, with 8 bases spanning the gap. CDR3 length: 16 amino acids. Written as DNA, the CDR3 is TGTGCCAGCAGTGAAGCCAGGGGTCCCTATAATTCACCCCTCCACTTT. This codes for CASSEARGPYNSPLHF.

In its sample, this clonotype was seen a few times. This chain connects TRBV20-1 to TRBJ1-2, with D hard to call. The ends were cut back, 6 bases at V and 7 bases at J, with 18 bases in the middle. Germline CDR1 and CDR2: DFQATT and SNEGSKA (reference sequence). The CDR3 is made up of 13 amino acids. CDR3 amino acids: CSALTSPAGGYTF. CDR3 nucleotide sequence: TGCAGTGCCCTGACGTCCCCTGCGGGTGGCTACACCTTC.

The chain is built from TRBV5-1 and TRBJ2-4, with 11 bases matching TRBD2. CDR1 is SGHRS, CDR2 YFSETQ, per germline. The CDR3 has 13 amino acids. Losses at the gene ends were 8 bases for V and 6 bases for J; bases not matched to a gene: 4. CDR3 region: CARPTSGGNIQYF. The CDR3 DNA reads as TGCGCCAGGCCAACTAGCGGGGGAAACATTCAGTACTTC.

This clonotype came up a few times. The V call is TRBV16, the J call TRBJ2-7, with 8 bases aligning to TRBD1. The length of the CDR3 is 14 residues. Germline CDR1 is KGHSY and CDR2 is FQNENV. The J segment lost 6 bases and the V segment lost 1 base, leaving 5 bases of the junction unmatched. CDR3 loop: CASSQFQGAGEQYF. CDR3 in DNA: TGTGCCAGCAGCCAATTCCAGGGGGCAGGCGAGCAGTACTTC.

This clonotype was detected a few times. The V and J genes are TRBV6-5 and TRBJ2-7; the match to TRBD1 covers 9 bases. V shed 4 bases and J 6 bases; nucleotides not matched to a gene: 7. The CDR3 totals 14 residues. Looked up from germline, CDR1 is MNHEY and CDR2 is SVGAGI. CDR3 protein: CASSSGQGYVEQYF. DNA of the CDR3: TGTGCCAGCAGTTCGGGACAGGGATATGTCGAGCAGTACTTC.

The chain employs TRBV12-3 or TRBV12-4 and TRBJ2-3; 10 nucleotides line up with TRBD2. Unmatched junction bases numbered 7, after V lost 5 bases and J lost 5 bases. This CDR3 comprises 15 residues. CDR3 nucleotides: TGTGCCAGCAGTCGCGGGCTAGCGGGGGTAGATACGCAGTATTTT. It translates to CASSRGLAGVDTQYF.

Ten or more counts support this clonotype. This rearrangement joins TRBV12-3 or TRBV12-4 to TRBJ2-4; 14 bases are a match to TRBD2. This CDR3 is built from 18 residues. V shed 4 bases, J shed 6 bases, and the junction held 11 bases outside the gene matches. CDR3 protein: CASSSLGLAGVVGNIQYF. Written as DNA, the CDR3 is TGTGCCAGCAGTTCCCTGGGACTAGCGGGAGTGGTGGGAAACATTCAGTACTTC.

This chain links TRBV4-3 with TRBJ2-3; 11 bases match TRBD2. V trimming: 3 bases; J trimming: 1 base; junction bases outside the gene matches: 12. Germline V gene lookup returns CDR1 LGHNA and CDR2 YSLEER. This CDR3 region has 19 residues. The CDR3 loop is CASSHALTQLAGGTDTQYF. As DNA, the CDR3 is TGCGCCAGCAGCCACGCTCTAACCCAACTAGCGGGGGGCACAGATACGCAGTATTTT.

The sample holds a few counts of this clonotype. This sequence joins TRBV20-1 and TRBJ2-1, with 11 bases that match TRBD1. CDR1 DFQATT and CDR2 SNEGSKA come from the germline V gene (reference sequence). This CDR3 has 16 residues. V shed 3 bases, J shed 2 bases, and the junction held 6 bases outside the gene matches. CDR3 loop: CSARRTGGIPYNEQFF. DNA of the CDR3: TGCAGTGCTAGGCGGACAGGGGGCATCCCCTACAATGAGCAGTTCTTC.

The chain joins TRBV5-6 to TRBJ2-1; D remains ambiguous. Trimming cost V 7 bases and J 4 bases, with 15 bases left between them. CDR1 and CDR2 (germline): SGHDT, YYEEEE. The CDR3 sequence is 14 residues long. The CDR3 spells CASRPLAAYNEQFF. The CDR3 DNA reads as TGTGCCAGCCGTCCGCTGGCAGCGTACAATGAGCAGTTCTTC.

A few counts support this clonotype. This chain uses TRBV20-1 with TRBJ2-7; the D is unclear. This CDR3 is built from 11 residues. From germline, CDR1 is DFQATT and CDR2 SNEGSKA (reference sequence). V gave up 5 bases and J gave up 3 bases, with 8 bases separating them. The chain's CDR3 is CSAVRGYEQYF. DNA of the CDR3: TGCAGTGCTGTACGCGGCTACGAGCAGTACTTC.

This clonotype was counted a few times. The chain employs TRBV12-3 or TRBV12-4 and TRBJ1-5, with no clear D. CDR3 length equals 14 residues. V lost 3 bases to trimming and J lost 7 bases, with 13 bases between them. CDR3 nucleotides: TGTGCCAGCAGTTTTCGGGGATTCTTCCAGCCCCAGCATTTT. Translated, it gives CASSFRGFFQPQHF.

The chain is built from TRBV7-8 and TRBJ2-6, with no clear D. Germline CDR1 is SGHVS and CDR2 is FQNEAQ. Between the trimmed V and J ends, which lost 1 base and 1 base, there was a span of 14 bases. This CDR3 has 18 residues. The CDR3 sequence is CASSLVWSPQSGANVLTF. The CDR3 region has the DNA TGTGCCAGCAGCTTAGTTTGGTCTCCCCAGTCTGGGGCCAACGTCCTGACTTTC.

This clonotype was seen a few times. V usage is TRBV4-2 and J usage is TRBJ2-1; TRBD2 agrees at 8 bases. Germline V gene sequence: CDR1 LGHNA, CDR2 YNFKEQ. V dropped 0 bases and J dropped 3; count of bases not matched to a gene: 7. The CDR3 has 17 amino acids. The CDR3 region is CASSQDRRGGLYNEQFF. The CDR3 region has the DNA TGTGCCAGCAGCCAAGATCGGCGCGGGGGGCTCTACAATGAGCAGTTCTTC.

The genes are TRBV9 and TRBJ2-1; no clear D gene. Germline lookup yields CDR1 SGDLS and CDR2 YYNGEE. V lost 0 bases to trimming and J lost 9 bases, with 10 bases between them. There are 13 residues in the CDR3. The CDR3: CASSVAGAPEQFF. In nucleotides, the CDR3 is TGTGCCAGCAGCGTAGCTGGAGCGCCTGAGCAGTTCTTC.

This chain uses TRBV24-1 with TRBJ2-1, with 9 nucleotides matching TRBD1. With V trimmed by 0 bases and J by 8 bases, 7 bases remained unmatched. Per the germline V gene, CDR1 is KGHDR and CDR2 is SFDVKD. This CDR3 contains 16 residues. CDR3 nucleotides: TGTGCCACCAGTGATTTGCCCGGGACAGGGATGGATGAGCAGTTCTTC. This translates into CATSDLPGTGMDEQFF.

This chain uses TRBV21-1 with TRBJ2-2; TRBD2, the table's D call, was not compared with the DNA. TRBV21-1 is described as a pseudogene. The CDR3 runs to 18 residues. The CDR3 region has the DNA TGTGCCAGCAGCACGGGACTAGCGGGAACGGGGCACACCGGGGAGCTGTTTTTT. Amino acid sequence: CASSTGLAGTGHTGELFF.

This clonotype was seen more than once but under ten times. J is TRBJ2-1 and V is TRBV7-2; 8 bases agree with TRBD2. Losses at the gene ends were 0 bases for V and 6 bases for J; bases not matched to a gene: 4. CDR1 and CDR2 (germline): SGHTA, FQGNSA. The CDR3 consists of 15 residues. In DNA form, the CDR3 reads TGTGCCAGCAGCTTAGCAGGGACTAGGCCCAATGAGCAGTTCTTC. Its translation is CASSLAGTRPNEQFF.

This clonotype was picked up a small number of times. The genes are TRBV20-1 and TRBJ1-1, with TRBD1 as a possible D gene (6 bases). The germline V gene has CDR1 DFQATT and CDR2 SNEGSKA (reference sequence). V lost 4 bases, J lost 6 bases, and 18 bases lay in between. This CDR3 has 14 residues. CDR3 DNA: TGCAGTGCTAACCCACAGGGTTTTAGCGCTGAAGCTTTCTTT. This encodes CSANPQGFSAEAFF.

The gene calls are TRBV29-1 and TRBJ2-3; 9 nucleotides agree with TRBD2. CDR3 length: 16 residues. The germline CDR1 and CDR2 sequences are SQVTM and ANQGSEA. V shed 6 bases, J shed 3 bases, and the junction held 13 bases outside the gene matches. The CDR3, as DNA: TGCAGCGTCGGGGGATCCCTAGCGGGACTGACAGATACGCAGTATTTT. It is translated as CSVGGSLAGLTDTQYF.